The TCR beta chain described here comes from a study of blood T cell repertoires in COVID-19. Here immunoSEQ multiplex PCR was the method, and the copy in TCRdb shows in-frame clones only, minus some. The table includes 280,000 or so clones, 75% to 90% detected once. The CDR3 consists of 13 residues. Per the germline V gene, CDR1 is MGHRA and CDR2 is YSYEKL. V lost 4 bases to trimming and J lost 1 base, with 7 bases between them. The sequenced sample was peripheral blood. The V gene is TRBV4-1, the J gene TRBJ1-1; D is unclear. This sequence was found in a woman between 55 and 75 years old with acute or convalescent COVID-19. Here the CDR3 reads CASSRGENTEAFF. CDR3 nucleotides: TGCGCCAGCAGCCGCGGAGAGAACACTGAAGCTTTCTTT.